Presented here are 19 T cell receptor beta chains from one specimen sequenced in a study of blood T cells in healthy people across ages. The second PCR ran roughly 7 to 12 cycles with a sample-barcoded 5' primer and J-beta primers. TCRdb re-derived calls from the 5' RACE reads in MiXCR, one entry per CDR3 protein. The sample holds around 1,800,000 distinct CDR3 sequences, 35% to 50% seen once. The specimen was blood. These TCRs come from a human donor in good health.

This clonotype was seen a handful of times. The V and J genes are TRBV6-1 and TRBJ2-6; no definite D call. Germline V gives CDR1 MNHNS, CDR2 SASEGT. CDR3 length: 15 amino acids. Trimming removed 8 bases from V and 0 bases from J, with 11 bases in between. The CDR3 loop is CASGAASSGANVLTF. The CDR3 DNA is TGTGCCAGCGGCGCAGCCTCCTCTGGGGCCAACGTCCTGACTTTC.

This clonotype showed up just once. One junction end does not reproduce the germline sequence, and a read error may be involved. Here the CDR3 reads CAGSRPGQGTYEQYF. The CDR3 DNA sequence: TGTGCCGGCAGTCGACCGGGACAGGGAACCTACGAGCAGTACTTT. The chain recombines TRBV12-3 or TRBV12-4 with TRBJ2-7; 9 bases align to TRBD1. This CDR3 has 15 amino acids.

This clonotype came up many times. This chain connects TRBV7-2 to TRBJ2-5; D is unresolved. The germline V gene has CDR1 SGHTA and CDR2 FQGNSA. Trimming took 5 bases from V and 4 from J, leaving 11 bases between them. The CDR3 is 13 residues long. CDR3 sequence (DNA): TGTGCCAGCAGCCCCGGACGAGGAGAGACCCAGTACTTC. Its translation: CASSPGRGETQYF.

The chain uses TRBV12-3 or TRBV12-4 and TRBJ1-1; D may be TRBD1 (6 bases). This CDR3 region has 15 residues. V was cut by 3 bases and J by 3 bases, with 14 bases left in between. The CDR3 nucleotides are TGTGCCAGCAGTTTGGCTACAGGGTGGGACACTGAAGCTTTCTTT. Its translation: CASSLATGWDTEAFF.

This clonotype was observed a handful of times. Germline is not matched at one junction end, which may reflect a read error. The chain carries TRBV6-6 and TRBJ2-4; D uncertain. The J call is in doubt because the DNA end fits TRBJ2-7 better. The germline CDR1 and CDR2 sequences are MNHNY and SVGAGI (reference sequence). The CDR3 is made up of 12 amino acids. The CDR3 loop is CASSYSPAEQYF. The CDR3 DNA reads as TGTGCTAGCAGTTACTCGCCGGCCGAGCAGTACTTC.

The J gene is TRBJ1-2, the V gene TRBV5-6; D unclear. Trimming cost V 0 bases and J 2 bases, with 14 bases left between them. Germline CDR1 SGHDT, CDR2 YYEEEE. This CDR3 is 16 amino acids long. The CDR3 DNA sequence: TGTGCCAGCAGCTTGGTCCGGGCCTACTTAAACTATGGCTACACCTTC. Its protein product is CASSLVRAYLNYGYTF.

The rearrangement joins TRBV10-3 to TRBJ2-1, with TRBD1 identical over 10 bases. With V trimmed by 4 bases and J by 4 bases, 10 bases remained unmatched. Germline V gene lookup returns CDR1 ENHRY and CDR2 SYGVKD. CDR3 length: 17 residues. CDR3 residues: CAISGSGTGVQYNEQFF. The CDR3 region has the DNA TGTGCCATCAGTGGGTCGGGGACAGGGGTACAGTACAATGAGCAGTTCTTC.

The chain recombines TRBV25-1 with TRBJ1-2, with D uncertain. This CDR3 spans 14 amino acids. The germline CDR1 and CDR2 sequences are MGHDK and SYGVNS. V was trimmed by 1 base and J by 1 base, leaving 7 bases between them. CDR3 nucleotide sequence: TGTGCCAGCAGTGAATGGTCGCATAACTATGGCTACACCTTC. The encoded protein is CASSEWSHNYGYTF.

This chain joins TRBV12-3 or TRBV12-4 and TRBJ1-2; TRBD1 matches at 8 bases. This CDR3 is 15 amino acids long. Trimming took 5 bases from V and 2 from J; bases not matched to a gene: 7. CDR3 protein: CASSPWGQANYGYTF. Written as DNA, the CDR3 is TGTGCCAGCAGTCCGTGGGGACAGGCCAACTATGGCTACACCTTC.

The V call is TRBV5-1, the J call TRBJ2-1; 12 nucleotides agree with TRBD2. The CDR3 has 14 residues. V shed 4 bases, J shed 15 bases, and the junction held 11 bases outside the gene matches. Germline loops: CDR1 SGHRS, CDR2 YFSETQ. CDR3: CASSRLAGAEHLFF. The DNA for the CDR3 is TGCGCCAGCAGCCGACTAGCGGGGGCGGAGCACTTGTTCTTC.

The rearrangement uses TRBV12-3 or TRBV12-4 and TRBJ1-4, with a tentative D call TRBD1 (5 bases). CDR3 length: 14 residues. V was shortened by 6 bases and J by 8 bases, with 16 bases between the two germline ends. The CDR3 sequence is CASSPRGAREKLFF. The CDR3 nucleotides are TGTGCCAGCAGCCCCCGCGGGGCCCGAGAAAAACTGTTTTTT.

The J gene is TRBJ2-4, the V gene TRBV7-8; 9 bases are shared with TRBD1. TRBJ2-7 matches the DNA end more closely, so the J call is doubtful. This CDR3 contains 16 residues. Germline V CDR1 and CDR2: SGHVS, FQNEAQ. The CDR3 region has the DNA TGTGCCAGCAGCTTAGGCCGGGACAGGGTCGCCTACGAGCAGTACTTC. Translated: CASSLGRDRVAYEQYF.

This clonotype was seen only a few times. The genes are TRBV6-5 and TRBJ2-7, with D possibly being TRBD1 (6 bases). The germline V gene has CDR1 MNHEY and CDR2 SVGAGI. Trimming left V 2 bases short and J 3 bases short, with 8 bases between. The CDR3 totals 13 residues. The CDR3 sequence: CASSYAGVYEQYF. CDR3 DNA: TGTGCCAGCAGTTACGCAGGGGTCTACGAGCAGTACTTC.

This clonotype was counted a few times. V usage is TRBV6-2 or TRBV6-3 and J usage is TRBJ1-2; 8 positions agree with TRBD1. CDR1 MNHEY and CDR2 SVGEGT come from the germline V gene. CDR3 length: 14 amino acids. With V trimmed by 4 bases and J by 4 bases, 5 bases remained unmatched. The CDR3 nucleotides read TGTGCCAGCAGTTGGACAGGGTTCGGCTATGGCTACACCTTC. Protein product: CASSWTGFGYGYTF.

This sequence joins TRBV24-1 and TRBJ2-3; 8 nucleotides line up with TRBD1. CDR3 length: 15 amino acids. V lost 4 bases, J lost 2 bases, and 4 bases stayed unmatched. Per germline, CDR1 KGHDR and CDR2 SFDVKD. The CDR3 coding sequence is TGTGCCACCAGTGACTGGGACAGGTACACAGATACGCAGTATTTT. Amino acid sequence: CATSDWDRYTDTQYF.

The rearrangement uses TRBV19 and TRBJ2-7; a weak D match, TRBD2 (5 bases). The CDR3 covers 13 residues. The V and J ends lost 7 bases and 3 bases respectively, with 13 bases between them. Germline lookup yields CDR1 LNHDA and CDR2 SQIVND (reference sequence). CDR3 sequence reads: CASNRGLNYEQYF. The CDR3, as DNA: TGTGCCAGTAATCGAGGGTTAAACTACGAGCAGTACTTC.

This chain joins TRBV7-2 and TRBJ2-1; 8 bases are a match to TRBD2. This CDR3 region has 14 residues. CDR1 and CDR2 (germline): SGHTA, FQGNSA. J was trimmed by 9 bases and V by 5 bases; bases with no gene match: 9. This CDR3 is CASSPYGGGGEQFF. DNA of the CDR3: TGTGCCAGCAGCCCCTACGGGGGGGGCGGTGAGCAGTTCTTC.

The chain has TRBV5-5 and TRBJ2-1; D may be TRBD2 (7 bases). CDR1 is SGHKS and CDR2 is YYEKEE in the germline V gene (reference sequence). The CDR3 is 14 amino acids. V was clipped by 0 bases and J by 12 bases, with 16 bases between them. In DNA, the CDR3 is TGTGCCAGCAGCTTGGCGGGGGGCCCCTTGTGGCAGTTCTTC. Translating gives CASSLAGGPLWQFF. Using reference TRBV5-5 and TRBJ2-1 for the parts outside the CDR3, the full variable domain is DAGVTQSPTHLIKTRGQQVTLRCSPISGHKSVSWYQQVLGQGPQFIFQYYEKEERGRGNFPDRFSARQFPNYSSELNVNALLLGDSALYLCASSLAGGPLWQFFGPGTRLTVL.

CDR3 loop: CASSLETVYNEQFF. The CDR3 nucleotides read TGCGCCAGCAGCTTAGAGACGGTCTACAATGAGCAGTTCTTC. This sequence joins TRBV5-1 and TRBJ2-1; no definite D call. This CDR3 has 14 amino acids. V was clipped by 2 bases and J by 3 bases, with 9 bases between them. Germline V CDR1 and CDR2: SGHRS, YFSETQ.